This T cell receptor beta chain was recorded in a study of OX40 agonist ivuxolimab in advanced cancers. Profiled with immunoSEQ multiplex PCR; TCRdb holds only in-frame clones, not every one. The sample includes roughly 54,000 clones, 84% seen only once; the top ten take approximately 1.2%. There are 13 residues in the CDR3. CDR1 and CDR2 from the germline V gene are ENHRY and SYGVKD. V was cut by 7 bases and J by 0 bases, with 10 bases left in between. The source is an adult with an advanced solid tumor such as melanoma, head and neck, liver or kidney cancer. The V call is TRBV10-3, the J call TRBJ2-7, with TRBD1 as a possible D gene (6 bases). The source was CD4+ or CD8+ T cells sorted from blood, collected in a trial of the OX40 agonist ivuxolimab. The CDR3 coding sequence is TGTGCCATCAACGGGGACAACTCCTACGAGCAGTACTTC. It is translated as CAINGDNSYEQYF.